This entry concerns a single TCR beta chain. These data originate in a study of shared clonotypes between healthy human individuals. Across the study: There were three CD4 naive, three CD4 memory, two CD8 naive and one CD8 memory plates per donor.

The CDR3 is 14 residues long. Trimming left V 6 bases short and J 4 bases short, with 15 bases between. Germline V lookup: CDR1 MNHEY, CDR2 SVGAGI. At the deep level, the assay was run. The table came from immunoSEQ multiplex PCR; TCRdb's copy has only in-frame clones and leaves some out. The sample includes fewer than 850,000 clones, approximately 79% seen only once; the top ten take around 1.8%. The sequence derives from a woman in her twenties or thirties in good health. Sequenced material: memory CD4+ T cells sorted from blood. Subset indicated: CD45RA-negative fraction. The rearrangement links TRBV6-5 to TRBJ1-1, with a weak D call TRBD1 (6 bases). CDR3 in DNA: TGTGCCAGCAGGTCAGGGGCGCAGGTCACTGAAGCTTTCTTT. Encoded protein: CASRSGAQVTEAFF.